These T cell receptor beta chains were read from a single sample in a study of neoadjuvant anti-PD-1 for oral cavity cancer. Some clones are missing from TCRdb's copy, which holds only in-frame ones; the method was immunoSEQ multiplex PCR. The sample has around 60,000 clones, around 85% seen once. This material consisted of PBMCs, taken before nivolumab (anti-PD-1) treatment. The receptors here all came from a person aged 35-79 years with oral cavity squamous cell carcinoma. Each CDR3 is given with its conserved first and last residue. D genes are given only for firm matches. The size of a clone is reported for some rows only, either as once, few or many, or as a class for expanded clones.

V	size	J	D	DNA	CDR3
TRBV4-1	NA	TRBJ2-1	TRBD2	TGCGCCAGCAGCCAAGTTCGAGCGGGAGGGCCTTTAAATGAGCAGTTCTTC	CASSQVRAGGPLNEQFF
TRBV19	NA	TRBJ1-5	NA	TGTGCCAGTAGTAGCCGCCTGGGGGGCGTAGGCAATCAGCCCCAGCATTTT	CASSSRLGGVGNQPQHF
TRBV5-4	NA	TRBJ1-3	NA	TGTGCCAGCAGCTCCCAGGGACTTCTCTCTGGAAACACCATATATTTT	CASSSQGLLSGNTIYF
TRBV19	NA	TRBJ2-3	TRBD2	TGTGCCAGTAGTAGTGCAGGACTAGTTTTTGCTAGCACAGATACGCAGTATTTT	CASSSAGLVFASTDTQYF
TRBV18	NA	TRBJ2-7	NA	TGTGCCAGCTCACCCAGGGAACAGGGTGAGCAGTACTTC	CASSPREQGEQYF
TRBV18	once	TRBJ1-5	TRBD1	TGTGCCAGCTCACCGAGAGGGACAGTTATCAATCAGCCCCAGCATTTT	CASSPRGTVINQPQHF
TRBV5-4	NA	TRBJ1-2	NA	TGTGCCACCTCGGGAGGGCCGACGAACTATGGCTACACCTTC	CATSGGPTNYGYTF
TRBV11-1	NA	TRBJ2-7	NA	TGTGCCAGCAGCTTGAAGGATGGAACCGAGCAGTACTTC	CASSLKDGTEQYF
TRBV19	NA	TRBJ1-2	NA	TGTGCCAGTACCCCGAGAGTTTCTTATGGCTACACCTTC	CASTPRVSYGYTF
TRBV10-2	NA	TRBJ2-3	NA	TGCGCCAGCAGAAAGAGGCGATTACATACGCAGTATTTT	CASRKRRLHTQYF
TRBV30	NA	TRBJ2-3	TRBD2	TGTGCCTGGAGTGTAAGCGGGAGTGGAGATACGCAGTATTTT	CAWSVSGSGDTQYF
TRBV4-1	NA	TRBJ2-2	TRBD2	TGCGCCAGCAGCCCCCTCCCAGCTAGCGGGGGGGCGGGGAAGACCGGGGAGCTGTTTTTT	CASSPLPASGGAGKTGELFF
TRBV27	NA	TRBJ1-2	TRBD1	TGTGCCAGCAGTTTCCCAGGGACAGGTGGCTACACCTTC	CASSFPGTGGYTF
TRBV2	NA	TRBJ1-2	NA	TGTGCCAGCAGTGATGGAGGCGCTCCCTATGGCTACACCTTC	CASSDGGAPYGYTF
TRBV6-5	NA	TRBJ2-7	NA	TGTGCCAGCAGTTACTCGAGGGCCTACTACGAGCAGTACTTC	CASSYSRAYYEQYF
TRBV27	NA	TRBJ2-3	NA	TGTGCCAGCAAACGGACAGATACGCAGTATTTT	CASKRTDTQYF
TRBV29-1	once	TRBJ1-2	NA	TGCAGCGCTACCGGTCCGGAAGGCTACACCTTC	CSATGPEGYTF
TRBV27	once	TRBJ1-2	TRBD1	TGTGCCAGCAGTTGGGGACAGGGGGCGCGTGGCTACACCTTC	CASSWGQGARGYTF
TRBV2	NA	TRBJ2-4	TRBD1	TGTGCCAGCAGTGAAACCACAGGGGGACTAGCCAAAAACATTCAGTACTTC	CASSETTGGLAKNIQYF
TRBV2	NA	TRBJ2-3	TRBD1	TGTGCCAGCAGTAAGGACAGGAGGAGGACAGATACGCAGTATTTT	CASSKDRRRTDTQYF
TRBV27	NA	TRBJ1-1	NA	TGTGCCAGCAGTTTAAATAAGCAGTTTAAAGAAAATATGAACACTGAAGCTTTCTTT	CASSLNKQFKENMNTEAFF
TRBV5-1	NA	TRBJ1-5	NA	TGCGCCAGCAGCTTGGGGGCTAGTGGCAATCAGCCCCAGCATTTT	CASSLGASGNQPQHF
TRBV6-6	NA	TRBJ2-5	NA	TGTGCCAGCAGTTACGGGGGCCCGAGGGAGACCCAGTACTTC	CASSYGGPRETQYF
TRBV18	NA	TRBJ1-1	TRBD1	TGTGCCAGCTCGCCCGGGACAGGGTTGGACACTGAAGCTTTCTTT	CASSPGTGLDTEAFF
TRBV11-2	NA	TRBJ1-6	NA	TGTGCCAGCAGCTTAAAGGTTGAGCAGGTGTCACCCCTCCACTTT	CASSLKVEQVSPLHF
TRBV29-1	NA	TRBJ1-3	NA	TGCAGCGCTACACGCAGGCAAGGTGGAAACACCATATATTTT	CSATRRQGGNTIYF
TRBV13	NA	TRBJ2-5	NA	TGTGCCAGCAGCTTTGAAGGTCTTCGAGAGACCCAGTACTTC	CASSFEGLRETQYF
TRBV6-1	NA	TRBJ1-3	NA	TGTGCCAGCAGTGTTCTAACTGGATATGAAAACACCATATATTTT	CASSVLTGYENTIYF
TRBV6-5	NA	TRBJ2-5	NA	TGTGCCAGCAGTTACTCATCGGGGACCCAGTACTTC	CASSYSSGTQYF
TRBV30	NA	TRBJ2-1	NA	TGTGCCTGGAGTCCGGAGGTCAATGAGCAGTTCTTC	CAWSPEVNEQFF
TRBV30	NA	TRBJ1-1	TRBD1	TGTGCCTGGTACAGGGGACAGGGCACTGAAGCTTTCTTT	CAWYRGQGTEAFF
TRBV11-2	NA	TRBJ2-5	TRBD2	TGTGCCAGCAGCTTAGCGGGAGGGGGAGAGACCCAGTACTTC	CASSLAGGGETQYF
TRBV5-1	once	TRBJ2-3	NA	TGCGCCAGCAGCACGACTTGGTCACTCACAGATACGCAGTATTTT	CASSTTWSLTDTQYF
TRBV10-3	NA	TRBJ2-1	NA	TGTGCCATCAGCTCAGGCAGGTTGGGGGACAATGAGCAGTTCTTC	CAISSGRLGDNEQFF
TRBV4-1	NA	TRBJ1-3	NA	TGCGCCAGCAGCCACCAGGGGTTTAATGGAAACACCATATATTTT	CASSHQGFNGNTIYF
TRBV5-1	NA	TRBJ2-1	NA	TGCGCCAGCAGCGATACGGGGGCCCCCGACAATGAGCAGTTCTTC	CASSDTGAPDNEQFF
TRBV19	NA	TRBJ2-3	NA	TGTGCCAGTAGTATAGATCGTTACCAGCGGACCCGCACAGATACGCAGTATTTT	CASSIDRYQRTRTDTQYF
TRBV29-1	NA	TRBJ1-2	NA	TGCAGCGTTGAAGATCGGGGGATTAGCTATGGCTACACCTTC	CSVEDRGISYGYTF
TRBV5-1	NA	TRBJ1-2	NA	TGCGCCAGCAGCTTGGAGCTAGGCGGCTATGGCTACACCTTC	CASSLELGGYGYTF
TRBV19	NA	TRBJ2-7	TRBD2	TGTGCCAGTAGTGTCCGACTAGCGGGGCATTACGAGCAGTACTTC	CASSVRLAGHYEQYF
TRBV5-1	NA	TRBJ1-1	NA	TGCGCCAGCAGCTCCTCGGGATCTTCTGGAACTGAAGCTTTCTTT	CASSSSGSSGTEAFF